The rows below give T cell receptor beta chains drawn from one sample of a study of post-analysis software for immune sequencing data. MiXCR was run by TCRdb on the PCR reads, yielding one entry per CDR3 protein. The sample includes about 260,000 distinct CDR3 sequences, 30% to 45% of them seen just once. The material sequenced was blood. The receptors derive from a girl aged 10-17 years with multiple sclerosis. CDR3s include the opening cysteine and the closing phenylalanine or tryptophan. The D gene is left open where the match is weak. Clone size, where shown, is once, few, many, or a class for clones that have expanded.

.,13,many,TRBV20-1,TRBJ2-3,TGCAGTGCTAGAGCCCCCAGCACAGATACGCAGTATTTT,CSARAPSTDTQYF
TRBD2,14,many,TRBV6-2/TRBV6-3,TRBJ2-7,TGTGCCAGCAGTCTCGGGACTAGCGGGGACGAGCAGTACTTC,CASSLGTSGDEQYF
TRBD2,17,few,TRBV7-8,TRBJ2-2,TGTGCCAGCAGCCCTAGAATCGCGGGAGGCAACACCGGGGAGCTGTTTTTT,CASSPRIAGGNTGELFF
TRBD2,15,once,TRBV20-1,TRBJ2-1,TGCAGTGCTAGAGACGTAGCGGGGGGGCACAATGAGCAGTTCTTC,CSARDVAGGHNEQFF
.,14,.,TRBV4-1,TRBJ1-4,TGCGCCAGCAGCCAAACGGAGGGGAAAGGGAAACTGTTTTTT,CASSQTEGKGKLFF
TRBD1,15,.,TRBV6-6,TRBJ2-7,TGTGCCGGCAGTCGAGGACAGGGTAGGTCCTACGAGCAGTACTTC,CAGSRGQGRSYEQYF
.,12,.,TRBV29-1,TRBJ1-4,TGCAGCCCAAGGGGCAGGGGTGAAAAACGGTTTTTT,CSPRGRGEKRFF
TRBD2,15,many,TRBV5-5,TRBJ2-1,TGTGCCAGCAGCTTGGGGGGGGGAACGTACAATGAGCAGTTCTTC,CASSLGGGTYNEQFF
.,14,many,TRBV20-1,TRBJ1-1,TGCAGTGCTGATAACAACTTTGTGAACACTGAAGCTTTCTTT,CSADNNFVNTEAFF
.,11,once,TRBV20-1,TRBJ2-7,TGCAGTGCCACGACTAGTAACGAGCAGTACTTC,CSATTSNEQYF
.,16,few,TRBV5-1,TRBJ1-2,TGCGCCAGCAGCTTGGATCAAGGTTTTCGGGACTATGGCTACACCTTC,CASSLDQGFRDYGYTF
TRBD1,15,.,TRBV7-9,TRBJ1-1,TGTGCCAGCAGCTTAGGGACAGGGACGAACACTGAAGCTTTCTTT,CASSLGTGTNTEAFF
.,15,many,TRBV24-1,TRBJ1-5,TGTGCCACCGGTTCGGCAGGGGTAAGCAATCAGCCCCAGCATTTT,CATGSAGVSNQPQHF
TRBD1,13,.,TRBV2,TRBJ1-5,TGTGCCAGCAGGGGACAGGGTTTGCAGCCCCGGCATTTT,CASRGQGLQPRHF
TRBD1,15,.,TRBV6-6,TRBJ2-5,TGTGCCAGCAGCGCTGGACAGGGGGCTTATGAGACCCAGTACTTC,CASSAGQGAYETQYF
TRBD2,16,few,TRBV5-1,TRBJ2-5,TGCGCCAGCAGCTTCTCCGGGGGGGGCCTACCAGAGACCCAGTACTTC,CASSFSGGGLPETQYF
TRBD2,18,many,TRBV20-1,TRBJ2-1,TGCAGTGCTAGTTTACTAGCGGGAGTCGCTAGCTCCTACAATGAGCAGTTCTTC,CSASLLAGVASSYNEQFF
TRBD2,14,.,TRBV19,TRBJ2-2,TGTGCCAGTATCGGGCTAGCGGGTGGCGGGGAGCTGTTTTTT,CASIGLAGGGELFF
.,12,many,TRBV7-6,TRBJ2-2,TGTGCCAGCAGCCCCAACACCGGGGAGCTGTTTTTT,CASSPNTGELFF
TRBD2,15,.,TRBV20-1,TRBJ2-1,TGCAGTGCTAGAGGGTCAGCGGGAGGGCGAAATGAGCAGTTCTTC,CSARGSAGGRNEQFF
TRBD1,15,.,TRBV4-1,TRBJ2-1,TGCGCCAGCAGCGGACCGGGACAGGGAAGGAATGAGCAGTTCTTC,CASSGPGQGRNEQFF
.,13,many,TRBV5-1,TRBJ2-1,TGCGCCAGCGGCCCCCCTGACGGCTATGAGCAGTTCTTC,CASGPPDGYEQFF
.,14,.,TRBV10-3,TRBJ1-5,TGTGCCATCAGTGAGGGGGCACAAAACCAGCCCCAGCATTTT,CAISEGAQNQPQHF
TRBD1,13,many,TRBV29-1,TRBJ1-4,TGCAGCGTCGGGACAGGCCCGGGGGAAAAACTGTTTTTT,CSVGTGPGEKLFF
.,14,.,TRBV5-5,TRBJ2-2,TGTGCCAGCAGCTTAGTCAGTAACACCGGGGAGCTGTTTTTT,CASSLVSNTGELFF
.,14,many,TRBV28,TRBJ2-5,TGTGCCAGCACCGTTACCCAGACCGGGCAGGTCCCGTACTTC,CASTVTQTGQVPYF
TRBD2,16,many,TRBV7-2,TRBJ2-1,TGTGCCAGCAGTCGGTTGGGGACTAGCGGGACCAATGAGCAGTTCTTC,CASSRLGTSGTNEQFF
.,16,many,TRBV12-3/TRBV12-4,TRBJ2-2,TGTGCCAGCAGCCCGGGACCGCTCCACACCACCGGGGAGCTGTTTTTT,CASSPGPLHTTGELFF
.,16,many,TRBV5-8,TRBJ1-4,TGTGCCAGCACCCTCGAGGGTGGGAGGTCTAATGAAAAACTGTTTTTT,CASTLEGGRSNEKLFF
.,16,many,TRBV5-1,TRBJ2-6,TGCGCCAGCAGCTCGGACGGAAACTCTGGGGCCAACGTCCTGACTTTC,CASSSDGNSGANVLTF
TRBD2,13,.,TRBV6-2/TRBV6-3,TRBJ2-7,TGTGCCAGCAGTTGGGGACTAGCAGGCGAGCAGTACTTC,CASSWGLAGEQYF
TRBD2,14,many,TRBV11-2,TRBJ2-5,TGTGCCAGCAGCTTAGAGACTTCTGCGGGGGCCCAGTACTTC,CASSLETSAGAQYF
.,13,.,TRBV5-6,TRBJ2-7,TGTGCCAGCAGCGCGAGCCTGGGGTCCCTGCAGTACTTC,CASSASLGSLQYF
.,13,many,TRBV3-1,TRBJ1-2,TGTGCCAGCAGCTCGGGACAAAACTATGGCTACACCTTC,CASSSGQNYGYTF
.,13,.,TRBV24-1,TRBJ1-5,TGTGCCACCAGGGGGGAGAGGGTACAGCCCCAGCATTTT,CATRGERVQPQHF
.,13,.,TRBV20-1,TRBJ2-1,TGCAGTGCTCCCGAAATCTTCTACAATGGGCAGTTCTTC,CSAPEIFYNGQFF
.,16,.,TRBV12-3/TRBV12-4,TRBJ2-5,TGTGCCAGCAGTCCAGAAGTCCGGGCTAGTTGGGAGACCCAGTACTTC,CASSPEVRASWETQYF
.,14,.,TRBV5-1,TRBJ2-2,TGCGCCAGCAGCTTCCGACAGAACACCGGGGAGCTGTTTTTT,CASSFRQNTGELFF
TRBD1,15,many,TRBV5-1,TRBJ2-5,TGCGCCAGCAGCTTGGGGACAGGGAGCCGGGAGACCCAGTACTTC,CASSLGTGSRETQYF
.,16,many,TRBV28,TRBJ2-7,TGTGCCAGCAGTTTAGGTTGGGGGGCACTCTCCTACGAGCAGTACTTC,CASSLGWGALSYEQYF
TRBD2,14,few,TRBV7-8,TRBJ2-3,TGTGCCAGCAGCTCAGCGGGAGCCTCAGGTACGCAGTATTTT,CASSSAGASGTQYF
.,14,.,TRBV20-1,TRBJ2-1,TGCAGTGTTTTTCGCACAAGCTCCTACAATGAGCAGTTCTTC,CSVFRTSSYNEQFF
TRBD2,15,.,TRBV12-3/TRBV12-4,TRBJ2-7,TGTGCCAGCAGTCAAAGACTAGCGGGCCGATACGAGCAGTACTTC,CASSQRLAGRYEQYF
.,12,many,TRBV9,TRBJ1-2,TGTGCCAGCAGCGTAGAGGAGTGGCGCTACACCTTC,CASSVEEWRYTF
.,14,many,TRBV5-1,TRBJ2-1,TGCGCCAGCAGCTTGGGGTATCTTTACAATGAGCAGTTCTTC,CASSLGYLYNEQFF
TRBD1,13,many,TRBV29-1,TRBJ1-1,TGCAGCGTCGCTTTAAGGACAGGGGGCAAAGCTTTCTTT,CSVALRTGGKAFF
TRBD1,14,once,TRBV20-1,TRBJ2-1,TGCAGTGCTAGAAGACAGGGGGCGCGCAATGAGCAGTTCTTC,CSARRQGARNEQFF
TRBD1,15,.,TRBV28,TRBJ1-4,TGTGCCAGCAGTTCATACAGGGGCCCCGATGAAAAACTGTTTTTT,CASSSYRGPDEKLFF
.,17,.,TRBV15,TRBJ2-1,TGTGCCACCAGCAGAGATGAACCACTGGACTCCTACAATGAGCAGTTCTTC,CATSRDEPLDSYNEQFF
.,17,.,TRBV7-9,TRBJ2-2,TGTGCCAGCAGCTTAGCTCTGAGGAGGGCAGCAACCGGGGAGCTGTTTTTT,CASSLALRRAATGELFF
.,14,many,TRBV11-1,TRBJ2-3,TGTGCCAGCAGCTTGGCCGCTAGCACAGATACGCAGTATTTT,CASSLAASTDTQYF
TRBD2,15,many,TRBV5-1,TRBJ2-1,TGCGCCAGCAGCGTAGCTAGCGGGAGCATCAATGAGCAGTTCTTC,CASSVASGSINEQFF
.,12,few,TRBV20-1,TRBJ2-5,TGCAGTGCTGAGACTAGGGGAGAGACCCAGTACTTC,CSAETRGETQYF
.,12,.,TRBV12-3/TRBV12-4,TRBJ1-2,TGTGCCAGCAGCAAGAGTCACTATGGCTACACCTTC,CASSKSHYGYTF
TRBD1,15,.,TRBV4-1,TRBJ2-5,TGCGCCAGCAGCCAAGAGTGGACAGGGAGGGAGACCCAGTACTTC,CASSQEWTGRETQYF
.,15,.,TRBV7-8,TRBJ1-5,TGTGCCAGCAGCTTACTCATGGGGTTCAATCAGCCCCAGCATTTT,CASSLLMGFNQPQHF